This TCR beta chain emerged from a study of blood T cell repertoires in COVID-19. Overall study: From the United States, Italy and Spain came samples of acute and convalescent COVID-19.

Of note for this clone: One end of the junction is discordant with germline, which a read error may explain.

Per the germline V gene, CDR1 is MDHEN and CDR2 is SYDVKM. This CDR3 is built from 13 residues. Only in-frame clones appear in the TCRdb table, and some are missing; sequencing was by immunoSEQ multiplex PCR. The table lists 95,000 to 150,000 clones, more than 70% of them singletons. This clonotype was obtained from a man in his 60s with acute or convalescent COVID-19. The chain is built from TRBV28 and TRBJ2-7, with 7 bases that match TRBD1. The sequencing sample was made of peripheral blood. The CDR3 loop reads CASTGTEGYFLDF. The CDR3 coding sequence is TGTGCCAGCACCGGGACAGAGGGATATTTTTTGGACTTC.